This entry is about one TCR beta chain. The germline V gene encodes CDR1 ENHRY and CDR2 SYGVKD. This CDR3 region has 16 residues. V lost 3 bases, J lost 3 bases, and 9 bases stayed unmatched. The data were obtained in a study of radiotherapy plus CTLA-4 blockade in lung cancer. This table comes from immunoSEQ multiplex PCR, and its TCRdb copy is limited to in-frame clones, with some not included. The sample consists of tens of thousands of clones, around 79% of them appearing once. This receptor was taken from a human donor with non-small cell lung cancer who had a complete response to radiotherapy plus ipilimumab. The gene calls are TRBV10-3 and TRBJ2-5; the match to TRBD2 covers 8 bases. The input for sequencing was peripheral blood, taken from a patient treated with radiotherapy plus ipilimumab. CDR3 protein: CAISDIILAAKETQYF. The CDR3 DNA is TGTGCCATCAGTGATATCATACTAGCGGCGAAAGAGACCCAGTACTTC.